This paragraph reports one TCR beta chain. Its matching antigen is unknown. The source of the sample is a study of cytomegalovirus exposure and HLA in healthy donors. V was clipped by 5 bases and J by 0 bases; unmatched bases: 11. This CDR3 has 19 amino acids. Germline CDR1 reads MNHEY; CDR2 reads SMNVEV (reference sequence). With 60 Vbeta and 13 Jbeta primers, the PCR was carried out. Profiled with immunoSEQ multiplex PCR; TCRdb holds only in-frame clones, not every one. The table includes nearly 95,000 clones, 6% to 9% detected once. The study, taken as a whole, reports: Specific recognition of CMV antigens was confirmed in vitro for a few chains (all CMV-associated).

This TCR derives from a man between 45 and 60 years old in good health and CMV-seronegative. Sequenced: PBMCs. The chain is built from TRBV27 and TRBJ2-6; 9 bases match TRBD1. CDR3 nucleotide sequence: TGTGCCAGCAGTCTGGATACCGGGACAGGGTTCTCTGGGGCCAACGTCCTGACTTTC. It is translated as CASSLDTGTGFSGANVLTF. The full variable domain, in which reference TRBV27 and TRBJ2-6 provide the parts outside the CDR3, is EAQVTQNPRYLITVTGKKLTVTCSQNMNHEYMSWYRQDPGLGLRQIYYSMNVEVTDKGDVPEGYKVSRKEKRNFPLILESPSPNQTSLYFCASSLDTGTGFSGANVLTFGAGSRLTVL.